Following are 7 T cell receptor beta chains from one sample sequenced in a study of cytomegalovirus exposure and HLA in healthy donors. With 60 Vbeta and 13 Jbeta primers, the PCR was carried out. Clones were sequenced by immunoSEQ multiplex PCR, and TCRdb holds only the in-frame ones, with some missing. Found here are 130,000 or so clones, just under 75% of them singletons; the top ten hold 6% to 8%. The sample taken for sequencing was PBMCs. The receptors shown here come from a middle-aged man in good health and CMV-seropositive.

The chain employs TRBV30 and TRBJ2-1, with D perhaps matching TRBD2 (6 bases). V was clipped by 5 bases and J by 4 bases, with 12 bases between them. The CDR3 extends over 13 amino acids. Per germline, CDR1 GTSNPN and CDR2 SVGIG (reference sequence). The CDR3, as DNA: TGTGCCTGGGTAGGGACTGTATACAATGAGCAGTTCTTC. Its translation: CAWVGTVYNEQFF.

This chain uses TRBV5-1 with TRBJ1-2, with a weak D call TRBD1 (6 bases). Germline V gene sequence: CDR1 SGHRS, CDR2 YFSETQ. The V end lost 1 base, the J end lost 0 bases, and 13 bases lay between the germline ends. The CDR3 length is 16 residues. CDR3 in DNA: TGCGCCAGCAGCTTGAGATCGACAGGTCCTAACTATGGCTACACCTTC. It yields the protein CASSLRSTGPNYGYTF. Complete variable domain (other parts from reference TRBV5-1 and TRBJ1-2): KAGVTQTPRYLIKTRGQQVTLSCSPISGHRSVSWYQQTPGQGLQFLFEYFSETQRNKGNFPGRFSGRQFSNSRSEMNVSTLELGDSALYLCASSLRSTGPNYGYTFGSGTRLTVV.

The CDR3 sequence: CAWSVGVGAFF. The CDR3 coding sequence is TGTGCCTGGAGTGTAGGGGTGGGAGCTTTCTTT. V and J are TRBV30 and TRBJ1-1; D might be TRBD1 (5 bases). The germline V and J ends were trimmed by 0 bases and 10 bases, with 9 bases remaining between them. Germline CDR1 and CDR2: GTSNPN and SVGIG (reference sequence). This CDR3 is built from 11 residues.

V and J are TRBV10-3 and TRBJ1-1, with D possibly TRBD1 on 5 matching bases. CDR3 size: 12 residues. Trimming took 5 bases from V and 3 from J, leaving 7 bases between them. The germline V gene encodes CDR1 ENHRY and CDR2 SYGVKD. DNA for the CDR3: TGTGCCATCAGTCAGGGATACACTGAAGCTTTCTTT. It encodes CAISQGYTEAFF.

This chain connects TRBV11-3 to TRBJ2-2, with no clear D. Germline CDR1 is SGHNT and CDR2 is YENEEA. The CDR3 runs to 13 residues. With 1 base removed from V and 5 bases from J, the gap between germline ends came to 5 bases. CDR3 coding DNA: TGTGCCAGCAGCTTAGGGCCAACCGGGGAGCTGTTTTTT. Its translation: CASSLGPTGELFF.

The chain couples TRBV15 to TRBJ2-7; no clear D gene. Germline CDR1 LNHNV, CDR2 YYDKDF (reference sequence). This CDR3 comprises 12 residues. Trimming cost V 0 bases and J 6 bases, with 6 bases left between them. This chain's CDR3 is CATSRDWSEQYF. The CDR3, as DNA: TGTGCCACCAGCAGAGATTGGAGCGAGCAGTACTTC. Full variable domain (remainder filled in from reference TRBV15 and TRBJ2-7): DAMVIQNPRYQVTQFGKPVTLSCSQTLNHNVMYWYQQKSSQAPKLLFHYYDKDFNNEADTPDNFQSRRPNTSFCFLDIRSPGLGDTAMYLCATSRDWSEQYFGPGTRLTVT.

The chain uses TRBV27 and TRBJ2-5, with 8 bases that match TRBD1. Germline values: CDR1 MNHEY, CDR2 SMNVEV (reference sequence). CDR3 length: 17 residues. The junction had 13 bases not matched to a gene; V was cut back by 5 bases and J by 2 bases. This CDR3 reads CASSAPRTGLAQETQYF. CDR3 coding DNA: TGTGCCAGCAGTGCACCGCGGACAGGGTTGGCACAAGAGACCCAGTACTTC.